A selection of T cell receptor beta chains follows, all from one sample in a study of CXCR3-negative and CXCR3-positive naive CD8 T cells. TCRdb re-analyzed the 5' RACE reads; it lists each CDR3 protein once, without DNA. Its table records some 6,600 distinct CDR3 sequences. Sequencing was done on a sample of naive CXCR3+ CD8+ T cells from blood. The receptor source for this set is a human donor in good health. Some clones in this sample may be carry-over from other donors' samples. Both conserved end residues are part of each CDR3. Each record gives: J gene, clone size, V gene, CDR3 protein. Some rows have no size entry. The others give once, few or many, or a class for an expanded clone.

>TRBJ2-1|medium-sized|TRBV25-1
CASSDYYNEQFF
>TRBJ2-2|NA|TRBV29-1
CSVDTGFSSTGELFF
>TRBJ1-5|NA|TRBV6-5
CASSPEGTGNESNQPQHF
>TRBJ1-1|medium-sized|TRBV5-1
CASSLVRGPNTEAFF
>TRBJ2-1|medium-sized|TRBV29-1
CSVVTGGLDNEQFF
>TRBJ2-3|NA|TRBV4-3
CASSKGRDRPDTQYF
>TRBJ2-7|NA|TRBV11-3
CASSSPFAYEQYF
>TRBJ2-4|NA|TRBV5-1
CASSKGQGMNIQYF
>TRBJ1-1|medium-sized|TRBV3-1
CASSQDWTRGNTEAFF
>TRBJ1-1|medium-sized|TRBV6-5
CASSYLTDGNTEAFF
>TRBJ2-7|NA|TRBV7-9
CASVRDSHYEQYF
>TRBJ2-7|medium-sized|TRBV5-1
CASSPDRGAYEQYF
>TRBJ1-6|NA|TRBV7-2
CASTLWGQNDSPLHF
>TRBJ2-3|NA|TRBV6-5
CASSYLLGTDTQYF
>TRBJ2-1|medium-sized|TRBV28
CASSLTGGLADSWNEQFF
>TRBJ1-4|NA|TRBV21-1
CASIDGLVNEKLFF
>TRBJ1-1|NA|TRBV15
CATSRDRVRGRTQAEAFF
>TRBJ1-5|NA|TRBV20-1
CSARDSRGYSNQPQHF
>TRBJ1-4|large|TRBV9
CASSVGRDTGEKLFF
>TRBJ1-5|NA|TRBV4-1
CASSQTGTPGRPQHF